This is a list of T cell receptor beta chains from one sample in a study of T cell changes during pregnancy in multiple sclerosis. Produced via immunoSEQ multiplex PCR; TCRdb's table is partial and in-frame only. Altogether 64,000 or so clones are present, about 90% being singletons, with the ten largest covering 2.3%. Source: peripheral blood, taken in the first trimester of pregnancy. The receptors originated from a female donor with multiple sclerosis, enrolled in a pregnancy study. Both conserved end residues are part of each CDR3. The D gene is left open where the match is weak. The listing skips clone size in some rows; elsewhere it reads once, few, many or a size class.

v_gene	j_gene	abundance	d_gene	CDR3aa	CDR3nt
TRBV6-6	TRBJ1-1	-	-	CASTTPGSEAFF	TGTGCCAGCACCACTCCAGGCTCTGAAGCTTTCTTT
TRBV4-3	TRBJ2-5	-	TRBD2	CASSQEAGGPYETQYF	TGCGCCAGCAGCCAAGAGGCGGGAGGGCCCTATGAGACCCAGTACTTC
TRBV10-1	TRBJ1-4	few	-	CASTGGWGEKLFF	TGCGCCAGCACCGGGGGGTGGGGTGAAAAACTGTTTTTT
TRBV30	TRBJ2-1	-	TRBD2	CAWSVWTSGSTKGNEQFF	TGTGCCTGGAGTGTGTGGACTAGCGGGTCCACTAAGGGGAATGAGCAGTTCTTC
TRBV7-3	TRBJ2-7	-	-	CASSLTPREQYF	TGTGCCAGCAGCTTAACCCCTCGCGAGCAGTACTTC
TRBV1	TRBJ1-4	-	-	CTSSHPRTTNEKLFF	TGCACCAGCAGCCACCCGAGAACAACTAATGAAAAACTGTTTTTT
TRBV28	TRBJ2-7	-	-	CASSLGGGYPYEQYF	TGTGCCAGCAGTTTAGGCGGGGGCTACCCCTACGAGCAGTACTTC
TRBV10-2	TRBJ2-3	-	TRBD2	CASIGGSPPGRFTDTQYF	TGCGCCAGCATTGGCGGGAGCCCACCGGGCCGATTCACAGATACGCAGTATTTT
TRBV14	TRBJ1-1	-	TRBD1	CASSLRQGALNTEAFF	TGTGCCAGCAGCCTTCGGCAGGGGGCTTTGAACACTGAAGCTTTCTTT
TRBV4-2	TRBJ2-1	-	-	CASSQDPSGLPNEQFF	TGTGCCAGCAGCCAAGATCCATCCGGACTGCCCAATGAGCAGTTCTTC
TRBV19	TRBJ1-1	-	TRBD1	CASRRDRGAGNTEAFF	TGTGCCAGTAGAAGGGACAGGGGCGCAGGGAACACTGAAGCTTTCTTT
TRBV6-4	TRBJ2-1	many	TRBD2	CASSDGLADYNEQFF	TGTGCCAGCAGTGACGGACTAGCGGACTACAATGAGCAGTTCTTC
TRBV5-1	TRBJ2-5	-	TRBD1	CASSLTGQRQETQYF	TGCGCCAGCAGCCTAACGGGACAGAGGCAAGAGACCCAGTACTTC
TRBV11-2	TRBJ2-7	-	TRBD2	CASSLGDQGLATYEQYF	TGTGCCAGCAGCTTAGGGGATCAGGGACTAGCTACCTACGAGCAGTACTTC
TRBV4-2	TRBJ1-1	-	-	CASSQRGLDSIRTEAFF	TGTGCCAGCAGCCAGCGCGGCCTTGACAGTATTCGGACTGAAGCTTTCTTT
TRBV10-3	TRBJ1-1	-	TRBD1	CAITKTGPNTEAFF	TGTGCCATCACTAAGACAGGGCCGAACACTGAAGCTTTCTTT
TRBV5-8	TRBJ1-5	-	TRBD1	CASSLSGTGGFDQPQHF	TGTGCCAGCAGCTTGAGTGGGACAGGGGGATTTGATCAGCCCCAGCATTTT
TRBV29-1	TRBJ1-1	few	-	CSVVRVWRNTEAFF	TGCAGCGTTGTGCGAGTATGGAGGAACACTGAAGCTTTCTTT
TRBV4-1	TRBJ2-7	-	TRBD2	CASSPLGAGAYEQYF	TGCGCCAGCAGCCCTCTTGGGGCGGGAGCCTACGAGCAGTACTTC
TRBV28	TRBJ1-3	few	-	CASSFYRAGNTIYF	TGTGCCAGCAGTTTTTACAGGGCTGGAAACACCATATATTTT
TRBV6-5	TRBJ1-6	-	TRBD1	CASSTDRGNSPLHF	TGTGCCAGCAGTACGGACAGGGGAAACTCACCCCTCCACTTT
TRBV7-3	TRBJ2-5	-	-	CASSLTAQQETQYF	TGTGCCAGCAGCTTAACGGCCCAGCAAGAGACCCAGTACTTC
TRBV15	TRBJ2-7	-	TRBD2	CATSRAERGPDEQYF	TGTGCCACCAGCAGGGCTGAGCGGGGGCCAGACGAGCAGTACTTC
TRBV10-3	TRBJ2-7	-	-	CACRGRSSYEQYF	TGTGCCTGTCGCGGTCGAAGCTCCTACGAGCAGTACTTC
TRBV15	TRBJ2-1	-	TRBD2	CATSRDGASGRRGQFF	TGTGCCACCAGCAGAGATGGGGCTAGCGGGAGGCGCGGGCAGTTCTTC
TRBV19	TRBJ2-1	-	TRBD2	CASSIGTSGYNEQFF	TGTGCCAGTAGCATCGGGACTAGCGGATACAATGAGCAGTTCTTC
TRBV4-3	TRBJ2-1	-	-	CASSPRGPPNPYNEQFF	TGCGCCAGCAGCCCCCGGGGTCCACCCAACCCCTACAATGAGCAGTTCTTC